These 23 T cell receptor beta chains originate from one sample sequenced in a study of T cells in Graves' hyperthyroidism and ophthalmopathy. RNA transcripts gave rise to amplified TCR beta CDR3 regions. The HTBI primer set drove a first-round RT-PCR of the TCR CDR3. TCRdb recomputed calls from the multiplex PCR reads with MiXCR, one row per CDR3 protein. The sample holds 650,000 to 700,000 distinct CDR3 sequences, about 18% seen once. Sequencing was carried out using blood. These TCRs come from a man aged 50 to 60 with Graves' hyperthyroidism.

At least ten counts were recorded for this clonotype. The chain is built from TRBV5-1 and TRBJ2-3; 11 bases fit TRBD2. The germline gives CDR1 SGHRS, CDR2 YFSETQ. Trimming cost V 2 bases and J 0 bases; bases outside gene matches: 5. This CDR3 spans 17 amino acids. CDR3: CASSFGTSGFSTDTQYF. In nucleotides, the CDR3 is TGCGCCAGCAGCTTTGGGACTAGCGGTTTTAGCACAGATACGCAGTATTTT. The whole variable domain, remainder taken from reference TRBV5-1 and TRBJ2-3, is KAGVTQTPRYLIKTRGQQVTLSCSPISGHRSVSWYQQTPGQGLQFLFEYFSETQRNKGNFPGRFSGRQFSNSRSEMNVSTLELGDSALYLCASSFGTSGFSTDTQYFGPGTRLTVL.

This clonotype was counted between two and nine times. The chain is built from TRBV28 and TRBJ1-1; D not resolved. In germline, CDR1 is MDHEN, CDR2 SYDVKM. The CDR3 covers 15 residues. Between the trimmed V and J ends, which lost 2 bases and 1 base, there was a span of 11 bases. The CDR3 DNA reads TGTGCCAGCAGTTTACTTATCCTCCAGAACACTGAAGCTTTCTTT. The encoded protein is CASSLLILQNTEAFF.

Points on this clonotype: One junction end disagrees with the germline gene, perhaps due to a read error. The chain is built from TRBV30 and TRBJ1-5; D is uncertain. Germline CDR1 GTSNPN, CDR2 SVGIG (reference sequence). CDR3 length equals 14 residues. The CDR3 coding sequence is TGTGCCTGGAGTCTGGGAGGAAGCTATCAGCCCCAGCGTTTT. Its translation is CAWSLGGSYQPQRF.

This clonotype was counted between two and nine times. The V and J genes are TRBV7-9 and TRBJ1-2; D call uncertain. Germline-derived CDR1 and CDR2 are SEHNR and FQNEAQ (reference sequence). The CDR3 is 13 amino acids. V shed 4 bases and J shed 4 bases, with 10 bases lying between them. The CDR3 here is CASSSTTPYGYTF. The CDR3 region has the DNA TGTGCCAGCAGCTCGACAACCCCCTATGGCTACACCTTC.

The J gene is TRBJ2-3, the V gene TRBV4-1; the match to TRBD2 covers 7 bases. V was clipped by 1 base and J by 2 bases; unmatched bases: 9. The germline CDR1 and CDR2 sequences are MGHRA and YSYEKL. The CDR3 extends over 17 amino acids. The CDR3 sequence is CASSQGASGAATDTQYF. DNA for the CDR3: TGCGCCAGCAGCCAAGGGGCTAGCGGAGCCGCCACAGATACGCAGTATTTT.

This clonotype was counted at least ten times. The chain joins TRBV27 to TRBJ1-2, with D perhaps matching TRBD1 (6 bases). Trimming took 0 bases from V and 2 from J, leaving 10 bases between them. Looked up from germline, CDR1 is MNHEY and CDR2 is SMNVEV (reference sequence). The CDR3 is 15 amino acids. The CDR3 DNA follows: TGTGCCAGCAGTTTATCGCCCGGGGGCAACTATGGCTACACCTTC. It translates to CASSLSPGGNYGYTF.

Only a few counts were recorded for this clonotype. CDR3 nucleotide sequence: TGTGCCAGTAGTCCCCAGGGACTAGCGGACTACGAGCAGTACTTC. Protein product: CASSPQGLADYEQYF. The rearrangement uses TRBV19 and TRBJ2-7, with 11 bases matching TRBD2. From germline, CDR1 is LNHDA and CDR2 SQIVND (reference sequence). The V gene end was trimmed by 5 bases and the J gene end by 3 bases; junction bases not matched to a gene: 6. There are 15 residues in the CDR3.

The CDR3 loop is CASSSSSWGAGELFF. In nucleotides, the CDR3 is TGTGCCAGCAGCTCCTCCAGCTGGGGGGCCGGGGAGCTGTTTTTT. The chain carries TRBV13 and TRBJ2-2; D is perhaps TRBD2 (6 bases). Germline V gene data show CDR1 as PRHDT and CDR2 as FYEKMQ (reference sequence). This CDR3 has 15 residues. V was clipped by 4 bases and J by 6 bases, with 15 bases between them.

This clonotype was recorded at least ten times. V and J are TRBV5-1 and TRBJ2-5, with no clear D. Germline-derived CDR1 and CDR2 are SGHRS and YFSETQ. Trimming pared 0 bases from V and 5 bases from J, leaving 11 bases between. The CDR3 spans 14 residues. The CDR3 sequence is CASSLASVGETQYF. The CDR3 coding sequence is TGCGCCAGCAGCTTGGCATCTGTTGGGGAGACCCAGTACTTC.

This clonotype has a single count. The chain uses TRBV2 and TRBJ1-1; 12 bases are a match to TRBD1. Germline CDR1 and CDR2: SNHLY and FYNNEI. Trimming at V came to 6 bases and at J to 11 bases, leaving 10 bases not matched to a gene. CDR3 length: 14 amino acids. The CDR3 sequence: CASRKGTGGNEAFF. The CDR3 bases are TGTGCCAGCAGGAAAGGGACAGGGGGCAATGAGGCTTTCTTT.

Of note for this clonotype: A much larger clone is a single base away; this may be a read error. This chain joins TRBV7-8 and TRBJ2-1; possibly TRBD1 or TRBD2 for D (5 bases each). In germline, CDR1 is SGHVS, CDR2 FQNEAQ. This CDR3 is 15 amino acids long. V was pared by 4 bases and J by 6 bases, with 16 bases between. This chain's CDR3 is CASSSRGRVVNEQFF. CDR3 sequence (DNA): TGTGCCAGCAGCTCCCGGGGCAGGGTGGTCAATGAGCAGTTCTTC.

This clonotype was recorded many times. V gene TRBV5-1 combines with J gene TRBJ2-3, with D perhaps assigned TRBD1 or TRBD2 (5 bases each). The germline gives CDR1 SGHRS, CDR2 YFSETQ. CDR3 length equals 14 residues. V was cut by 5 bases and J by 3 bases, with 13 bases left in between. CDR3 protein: CASRFQGRTDTQYF. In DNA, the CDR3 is TGCGCCAGCAGATTCCAGGGACGGACAGATACGCAGTATTTT. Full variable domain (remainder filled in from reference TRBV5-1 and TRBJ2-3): KAGVTQTPRYLIKTRGQQVTLSCSPISGHRSVSWYQQTPGQGLQFLFEYFSETQRNKGNFPGRFSGRQFSNSRSEMNVSTLELGDSALYLCASRFQGRTDTQYFGPGTRLTVL.

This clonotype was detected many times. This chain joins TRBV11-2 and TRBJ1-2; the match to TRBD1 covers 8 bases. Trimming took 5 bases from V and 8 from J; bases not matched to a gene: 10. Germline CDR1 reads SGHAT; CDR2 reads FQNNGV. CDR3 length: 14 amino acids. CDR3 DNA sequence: TGTGCCAGCAGCCCCTACCTGACAGGGGACGGCTACACCTTC. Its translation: CASSPYLTGDGYTF.

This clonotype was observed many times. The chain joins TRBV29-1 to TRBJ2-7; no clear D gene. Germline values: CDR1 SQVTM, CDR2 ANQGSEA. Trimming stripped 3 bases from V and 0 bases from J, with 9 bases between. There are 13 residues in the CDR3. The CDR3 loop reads CSVETSSSYEQYF. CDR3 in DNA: TGCAGCGTTGAGACTTCCTCCTCCTACGAGCAGTACTTC.

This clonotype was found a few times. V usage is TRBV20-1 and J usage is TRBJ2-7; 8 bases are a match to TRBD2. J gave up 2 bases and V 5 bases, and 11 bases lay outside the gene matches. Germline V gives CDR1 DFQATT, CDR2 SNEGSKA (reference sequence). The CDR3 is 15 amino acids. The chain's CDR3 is CSAQGGGRPPYEQYF. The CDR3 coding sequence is TGCAGTGCTCAAGGCGGGGGGAGGCCCCCCTACGAGCAGTACTTC.

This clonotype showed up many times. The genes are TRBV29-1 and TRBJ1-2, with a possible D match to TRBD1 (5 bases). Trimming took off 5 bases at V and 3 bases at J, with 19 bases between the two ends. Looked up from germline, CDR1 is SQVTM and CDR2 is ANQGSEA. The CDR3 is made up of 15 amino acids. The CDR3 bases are TGCAGCGTTCTGACCTCTCTCAGGGCGGACTATGGCTACACCTTC. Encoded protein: CSVLTSLRADYGYTF.

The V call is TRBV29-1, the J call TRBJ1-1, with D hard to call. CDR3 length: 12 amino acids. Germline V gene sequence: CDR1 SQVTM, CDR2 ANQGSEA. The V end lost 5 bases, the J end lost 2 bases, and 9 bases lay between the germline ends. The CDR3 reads CSVREANTEAFF. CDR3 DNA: TGCAGCGTTAGGGAGGCAAACACTGAAGCTTTCTTT.

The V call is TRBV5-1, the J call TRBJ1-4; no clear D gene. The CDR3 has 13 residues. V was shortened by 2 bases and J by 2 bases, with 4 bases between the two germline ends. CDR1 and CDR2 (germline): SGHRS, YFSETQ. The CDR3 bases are TGCGCCAGCAGCTTATGGACTAATGAAAAACTGTTTTTT. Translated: CASSLWTNEKLFF.

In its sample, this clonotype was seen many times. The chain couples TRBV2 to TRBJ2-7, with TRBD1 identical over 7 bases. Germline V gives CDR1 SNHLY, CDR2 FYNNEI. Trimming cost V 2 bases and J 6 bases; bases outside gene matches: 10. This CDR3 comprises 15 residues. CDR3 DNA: TGTGCCAGCAGTGAAAGTACAGGGGAGCGGCCCGAGCAGTACTTC. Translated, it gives CASSESTGERPEQYF.

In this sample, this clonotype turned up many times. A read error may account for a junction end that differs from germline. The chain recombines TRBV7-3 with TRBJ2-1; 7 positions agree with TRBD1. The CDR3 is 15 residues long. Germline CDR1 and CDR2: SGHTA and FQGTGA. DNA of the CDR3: TGTGCCAGCAGTTTAAGCTCAGGGGGCTACAATGAGCAGTTCTTC. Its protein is CASSLSSGGYNEQFF.

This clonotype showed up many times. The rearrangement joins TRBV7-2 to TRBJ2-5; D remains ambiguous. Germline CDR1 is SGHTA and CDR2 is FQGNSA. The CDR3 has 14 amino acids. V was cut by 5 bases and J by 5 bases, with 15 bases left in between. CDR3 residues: CASSLVVHRETQYF. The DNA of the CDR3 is TGTGCCAGCAGCCTCGTCGTCCATCGGGAGACCCAGTACTTC.

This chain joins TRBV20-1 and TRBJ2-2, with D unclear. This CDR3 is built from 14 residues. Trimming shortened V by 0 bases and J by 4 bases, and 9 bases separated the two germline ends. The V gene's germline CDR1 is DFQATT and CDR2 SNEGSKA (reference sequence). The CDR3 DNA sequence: TGCAGTGCTAGAGATAGTGGCTCCACCGGGGAGCTGTTTTTT. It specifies CSARDSGSTGELFF.

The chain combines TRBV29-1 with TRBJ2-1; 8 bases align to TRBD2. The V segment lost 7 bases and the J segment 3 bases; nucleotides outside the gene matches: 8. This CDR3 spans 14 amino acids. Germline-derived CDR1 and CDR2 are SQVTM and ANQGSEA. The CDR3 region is CSALLAESYNEQFF. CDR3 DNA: TGCAGCGCCTTACTAGCGGAGAGCTACAATGAGCAGTTCTTC.